The clone carrying this T cell receptor beta chain was counted a single time. The sample comes from a study of shared clonotypes between healthy human individuals. Sorted-subset replicate PCR reactions contained about 200 ng DNA, corresponding to 29,000 or so T cell genomes. Profiled with immunoSEQ multiplex PCR; TCRdb holds only in-frame clones, not every one. This table has roughly 550,000 clones, nearly 97% appearing once. CD45RO-negative CD8 cells positively selected for CCR7 made up the naive population, which excluded terminally differentiated effector memory CD45RA+ cells. Trimming left V 2 bases short and J 3 bases short, with 14 bases between. Germline V CDR1 and CDR2: GTSNPN, SVGIG (reference sequence). This CDR3 is 15 amino acids long.

This chain uses TRBV30 with TRBJ1-5, with a weak D call TRBD1 (5 bases). This sequence originates from a woman aged 25 to 39 in good health. Sequenced sample: naive CD8+ T cells sorted from blood. CDR3 bases: TGTGCCTGGAGTCTTTGGGACGGTAACAATCAGCCCCAGCATTTT. Residues: CAWSLWDGNNQPQHF.